This TCR beta chain was sequenced in a study of blood T cell repertoires in COVID-19. On the study more broadly: Whether acute or convalescent, the COVID-19 samples came from the United States, Italy and Spain. Sample material is recorded as cDNA or gDNA derived from T cells, B-cell-depleted T cells, or PBMCs.

CDR1 is SGHTA, CDR2 FQGNSA, per germline. The CDR3 totals 15 residues. V shed 5 bases, J shed 5 bases, and the junction held 11 bases outside the gene matches. Seattle cases were enrolled at active infection and followed longitudinally. Profiling relied on immunoSEQ multiplex PCR, and the TCRdb table lists in-frame clones only, not all of them. Of fewer than 200,000 clones in the sample, around 83% were seen once. The chain is built from TRBV7-2 and TRBJ2-7, with 8 bases lining up with TRBD1. Material: peripheral blood. The receptor's source is a woman in her seventies with COVID-19, enrolled during active disease. Here the CDR3 DNA reads TGTGCCAGCAGCCCGTGGGACAGGCTTCAGCACGAGCAGTACTTC. This translates into CASSPWDRLQHEQYF.